The 7 T cell receptor beta chains presented below share a single source sample, sequenced in a study of T cell changes during pregnancy in multiple sclerosis. Sequencing was performed with immunoSEQ multiplex PCR; in TCRdb, only in-frame clones are kept and a portion is missing. The sample records tens of thousands of clones, roughly 91% being singletons. The source material was peripheral blood, sampled after pregnancy. The receptors were gathered from a female donor in good health, enrolled as a control in a pregnancy study.

This chain joins TRBV4-2 and TRBJ2-5; tentatively, D is TRBD1 (5 bases). Germline V gene data show CDR1 as LGHNA and CDR2 as YNFKEQ. The CDR3 length is 13 residues. V was clipped by 1 base and J by 5 bases, with 8 bases between them. This chain's CDR3 is CASSQAGFETQYF. The DNA for the CDR3 is TGTGCCAGCAGCCAAGCAGGGTTTGAGACCCAGTACTTC.

The rearrangement uses TRBV14 and TRBJ2-3, with 9 bases lining up with TRBD2. The CDR3 loop spans 15 amino acids. V trimming: 4 bases; J trimming: 2 bases; junction bases outside the gene matches: 4. Germline V gene lookup returns CDR1 SGHDN and CDR2 FVKESK. CDR3 residues: CASSRLAGNTDTQYF. In DNA form, the CDR3 reads TGTGCCAGCAGCCGGCTAGCGGGGAACACAGATACGCAGTATTTT.

The chain links TRBV21-1 to TRBJ2-5; the table gives TRBD1 as D, unverified against the DNA. TRBV21-1 is flagged as a pseudogene. The CDR3 runs 18 residues. The CDR3 sequence: CASSNGMCVQGVRETQYF. In nucleotides, the CDR3 is TGTGCCAGCAGCAACGGTATGTGTGTGCAGGGGGTTCGAGAGACCCAGTACTTC.

CDR3 amino acids: CASSVRPSSYEQYF. The CDR3 DNA follows: TGTGCCAGCAGTGTGAGGCCCAGCTCCTACGAGCAGTACTTC. The chain links TRBV6-1 to TRBJ2-7; no definite D call. Per the germline V gene, CDR1 is MNHNS and CDR2 is SASEGT. This CDR3 has 14 residues. V was pared by 4 bases and J by 0 bases, with 10 bases between.

The rearrangement links TRBV6-1 to TRBJ1-4, with D unresolved. The germline V gene encodes CDR1 MNHNS and CDR2 SASEGT. V shed 5 bases and J shed 8 bases, with 18 bases lying between them. The CDR3 sequence is 15 residues long. The CDR3 spells CASSTPGRLEEKLFF. CDR3 nucleotide sequence: TGTGCCAGCAGTACCCCGGGGAGGTTGGAAGAAAAACTGTTTTTT.

This chain's CDR3 is CAISESGVYEQYF. Here the CDR3 DNA reads TGTGCCATCAGTGAGTCTGGAGTCTACGAGCAGTACTTC. The rearrangement links TRBV10-3 to TRBJ2-7; D gene ambiguous. This CDR3 has 13 amino acids. Per germline, CDR1 ENHRY and CDR2 SYGVKD. Trimming stripped 0 bases from V and 3 bases from J, with 6 bases between.

This chain uses TRBV5-6 with TRBJ2-2, with D unresolved. Trimming took 4 bases from V and 7 from J, leaving 8 bases between them. From germline, CDR1 is SGHDT and CDR2 YYEEEE. The CDR3 spans 12 residues. The CDR3 sequence: CASSEAGGELFF. CDR3 nucleotides: TGTGCCAGCAGCGAAGCAGGCGGGGAGCTGTTTTTT.